A single sample gave rise to the 7 T cell receptor beta chains below, sequenced in a study of identical twins. Via MiXCR, TCRdb re-called the 5' RACE reads, giving one row per CDR3 protein. The sample carries fewer than 450,000 distinct CDR3 sequences, about 9% recorded once. Material: naive T cells sorted from blood. These receptors were collected from a woman between 50 and 59 years old in good health.

This clonotype was picked up many times. The rearrangement uses TRBV7-9 and TRBJ2-7; 9 bases match TRBD2. CDR3 size: 17 residues. V shed 7 bases, J shed 3 bases, and the junction held 16 bases outside the gene matches. CDR1 is SEHNR and CDR2 is FQNEAQ in the germline V gene (reference sequence). CDR3 nucleotides: TGTGCCAGCACCTCATTCTGGCCTAGCGGGAACATCTACGAGCAGTACTTC. The encoded protein is CASTSFWPSGNIYEQYF. Filled out from reference TRBV7-9 and TRBJ2-7, the complete variable domain reads DTGVSQNPRHKITKRGQNVTFRCDPISEHNRLYWYRQTLGQGPEFLTYFQNEAQLEKSRLLSDRFSAERPKGSFSTLEIQRTEQGDSAMYLCASTSFWPSGNIYEQYFGPGTRLTVT.

This clonotype was counted between two and nine times. The chain carries TRBV20-1 and TRBJ1-1, with a tentative D call TRBD1 (5 bases). The germline CDR1 and CDR2 sequences are DFQATT and SNEGSKA (reference sequence). The germline V and J ends were trimmed by 3 bases and 0 bases, with 8 bases remaining between them. The CDR3 covers 13 residues. DNA of the CDR3: TGCAGTGCTAGTCCCAGGGTGAACACTGAAGCTTTCTTT. Protein product: CSASPRVNTEAFF.

CDR3 sequence (DNA): TGTGCCAGCAGGTCTACCGGGACTAGGTTAACGGATACGCAGTATTTT. Amino acid sequence: CASRSTGTRLTDTQYF. The gene calls are TRBV3-1 and TRBJ2-3; 8 nucleotides agree with TRBD2. This CDR3 is 16 amino acids long. Looked up from germline, CDR1 is LGHDT and CDR2 is YNNKEL (reference sequence). V shed 6 bases, J shed 6 bases, and the junction held 14 bases outside the gene matches.

As to this clonotype: A much bigger clone sits one base away, suggesting this may be a read error. The chain has TRBV24-1 and TRBJ1-6, with 8 bases lining up with TRBD1. Trimming took 7 bases from V and 8 from J; bases not matched to a gene: 3. CDR3 length: 13 residues. In germline, CDR1 is KGHDR, CDR2 SFDVKD. The CDR3 sequence: CATSPDRDSPLHF. The CDR3 DNA reads as TGTGCCACCAGCCCGGACAGGGATTCACCCCTCCACTTT.

This clonotype was counted a few times. The chain carries TRBV24-1 and TRBJ2-1, with 14 bases matching TRBD2. The CDR3 totals 16 residues. V was clipped by 9 bases and J by 0 bases; unmatched bases: 3. Germline values: CDR1 KGHDR, CDR2 SFDVKD. CDR3 coding DNA: TGTGCCACCGGGGGGACTAGCGGGAGCTCCTACAATGAGCAGTTCTTC. Translated: CATGGTSGSSYNEQFF.

The V and J genes are TRBV11-2 and TRBJ2-1; TRBD2 agrees at 9 bases. J lost 9 bases, V lost 4 bases, and 10 bases had no gene match. The CDR3 totals 15 residues. Germline V lookup: CDR1 SGHAT, CDR2 FQNNGV. In DNA, the CDR3 is TGTGCCAGCAGCTCCGCCAGCGGGAGGTTCGGTGAGCAGTTCTTC. The encoded protein is CASSSASGRFGEQFF.

Only a few counts were recorded for this clonotype. The chain is built from TRBV5-1 and TRBJ1-1, with a tentative D call TRBD1 (5 bases). Trimming removed 4 bases at V and 0 bases at J, with 10 bases between. The CDR3 sequence is 14 residues long. Germline values: CDR1 SGHRS, CDR2 YFSETQ. The CDR3 coding sequence is TGCGCCAGCAGCACCCAGGGAGTGAACACTGAAGCTTTCTTT. Protein: CASSTQGVNTEAFF.